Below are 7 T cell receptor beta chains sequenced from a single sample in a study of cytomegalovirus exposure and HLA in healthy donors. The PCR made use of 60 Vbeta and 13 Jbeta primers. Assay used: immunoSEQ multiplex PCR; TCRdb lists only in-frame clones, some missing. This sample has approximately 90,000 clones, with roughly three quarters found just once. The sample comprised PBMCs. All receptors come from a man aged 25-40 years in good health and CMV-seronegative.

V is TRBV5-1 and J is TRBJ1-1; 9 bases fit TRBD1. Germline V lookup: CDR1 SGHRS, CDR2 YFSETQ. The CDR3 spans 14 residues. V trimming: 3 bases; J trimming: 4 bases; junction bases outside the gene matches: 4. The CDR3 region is CASSSGTGPTEAFF. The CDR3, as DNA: TGCGCCAGCAGCTCTGGGACAGGGCCCACTGAAGCTTTCTTT.

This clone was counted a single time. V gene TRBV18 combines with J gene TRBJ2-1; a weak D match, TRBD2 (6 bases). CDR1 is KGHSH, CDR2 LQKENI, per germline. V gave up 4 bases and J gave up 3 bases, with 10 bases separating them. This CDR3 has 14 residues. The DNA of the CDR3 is TGTGCCAGCTCACTCCGGGAGTTCTACAATGAGCAGTTCTTC. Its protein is CASSLREFYNEQFF.

CDR3 residues: CASSLDSYYTGELFF. CDR3 bases: TGCGCCAGCAGCTTGGACAGTTATTACACCGGGGAGCTGTTTTTT. V is TRBV5-1 and J is TRBJ2-2; D is ambiguous. This CDR3 comprises 15 residues. Germline CDR1 reads SGHRS; CDR2 reads YFSETQ. V was clipped by 0 bases and J by 3 bases, with 9 bases between them.

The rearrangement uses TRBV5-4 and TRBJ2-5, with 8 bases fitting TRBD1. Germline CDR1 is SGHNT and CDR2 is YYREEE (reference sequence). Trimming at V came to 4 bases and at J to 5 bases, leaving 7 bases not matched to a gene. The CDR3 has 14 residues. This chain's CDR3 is CASSPQGASETQYF. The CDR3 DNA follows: TGTGCCAGCAGCCCTCAGGGGGCCTCGGAGACCCAGTACTTC.

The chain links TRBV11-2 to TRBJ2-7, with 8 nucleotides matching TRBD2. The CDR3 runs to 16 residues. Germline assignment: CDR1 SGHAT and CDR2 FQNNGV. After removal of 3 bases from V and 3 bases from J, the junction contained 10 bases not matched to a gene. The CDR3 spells CASSLGGSGSHYEQYF. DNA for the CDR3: TGTGCCAGCAGCTTGGGGGGAAGCGGGAGCCACTACGAGCAGTACTTC.

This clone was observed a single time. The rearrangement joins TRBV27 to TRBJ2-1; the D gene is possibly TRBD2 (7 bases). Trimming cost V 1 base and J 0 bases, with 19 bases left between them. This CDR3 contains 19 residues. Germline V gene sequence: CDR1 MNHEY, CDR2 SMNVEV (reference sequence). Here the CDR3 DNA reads TGTGCCAGCAGTTTATTTGGGGGGGGCTACCTTAGCTCCTACAATGAGCAGTTCTTC. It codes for CASSLFGGGYLSSYNEQFF.

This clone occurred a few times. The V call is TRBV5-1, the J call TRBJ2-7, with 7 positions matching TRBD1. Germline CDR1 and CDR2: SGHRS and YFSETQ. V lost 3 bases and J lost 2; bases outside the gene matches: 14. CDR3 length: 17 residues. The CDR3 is CASSWTTGPYEAYEQYF. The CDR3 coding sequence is TGCGCCAGCAGCTGGACGACAGGGCCTTACGAAGCCTACGAGCAGTACTTC.